This record concerns one T cell receptor (beta chain) sequence. CDR1 LNHDA and CDR2 SQIVND come from the germline V gene (reference sequence). Trimming took off 7 bases at V and 1 base at J, with 12 bases between the two ends. The length of the CDR3 is 14 residues. This sample stems from a study of cytomegalovirus exposure and HLA in healthy donors. The study ran its PCR with 60 Vbeta and 13 Jbeta primers. The method was immunoSEQ multiplex PCR; TCRdb's version includes in-frame clones alone and lacks a portion of them. The sample has some 130,000 clones; 78% are singletons. The V call is TRBV19, the J call TRBJ2-3; perhaps TRBD2 as D (5 bases). The source material was PBMCs. The sequence was collected from a female donor in good health and CMV-seronegative. In DNA form, the CDR3 reads TGTGCCAGTAAAGACGGGATGGGCACAGATACGCAGTATTTT. It translates to CASKDGMGTDTQYF.